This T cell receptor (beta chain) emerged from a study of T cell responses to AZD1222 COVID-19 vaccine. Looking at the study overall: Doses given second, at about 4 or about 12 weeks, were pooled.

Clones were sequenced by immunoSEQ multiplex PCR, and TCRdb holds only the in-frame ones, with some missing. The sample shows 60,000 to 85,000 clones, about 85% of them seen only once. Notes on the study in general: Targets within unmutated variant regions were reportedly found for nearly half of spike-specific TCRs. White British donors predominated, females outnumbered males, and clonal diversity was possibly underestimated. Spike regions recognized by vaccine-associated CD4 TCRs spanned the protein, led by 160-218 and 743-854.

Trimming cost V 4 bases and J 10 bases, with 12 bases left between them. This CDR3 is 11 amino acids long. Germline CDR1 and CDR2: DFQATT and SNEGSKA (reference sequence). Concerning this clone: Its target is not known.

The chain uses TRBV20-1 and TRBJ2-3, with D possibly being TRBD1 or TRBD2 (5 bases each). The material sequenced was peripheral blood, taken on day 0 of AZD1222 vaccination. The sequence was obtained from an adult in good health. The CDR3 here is CSAIGADAQYF. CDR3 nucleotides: TGCAGTGCTATCGGGGCGGATGCGCAGTATTTT.